This section outlines one TCR beta chain sequence together with its context. Germline CDR1 reads SGHRS; CDR2 reads YFSETQ. The CDR3 extends over 13 amino acids. Trimming pared 0 bases from V and 6 bases from J, leaving 7 bases between. Some clones are missing from TCRdb's copy, which holds only in-frame ones; the method was immunoSEQ multiplex PCR. The sample lists fewer than 85,000 clones, roughly 89% occurring once. This specimen comes from a study of control samples from healthy donors and cancer patients. What was sequenced was blood. This clonotype originated in a man aged 25 to 45 in good health. The chain joins TRBV5-1 to TRBJ2-1; D is perhaps TRBD1 (6 bases). The CDR3 spells CASSLGQANEQFF. The CDR3 DNA follows: TGCGCCAGCAGCTTGGGACAGGCCAATGAGCAGTTCTTC.